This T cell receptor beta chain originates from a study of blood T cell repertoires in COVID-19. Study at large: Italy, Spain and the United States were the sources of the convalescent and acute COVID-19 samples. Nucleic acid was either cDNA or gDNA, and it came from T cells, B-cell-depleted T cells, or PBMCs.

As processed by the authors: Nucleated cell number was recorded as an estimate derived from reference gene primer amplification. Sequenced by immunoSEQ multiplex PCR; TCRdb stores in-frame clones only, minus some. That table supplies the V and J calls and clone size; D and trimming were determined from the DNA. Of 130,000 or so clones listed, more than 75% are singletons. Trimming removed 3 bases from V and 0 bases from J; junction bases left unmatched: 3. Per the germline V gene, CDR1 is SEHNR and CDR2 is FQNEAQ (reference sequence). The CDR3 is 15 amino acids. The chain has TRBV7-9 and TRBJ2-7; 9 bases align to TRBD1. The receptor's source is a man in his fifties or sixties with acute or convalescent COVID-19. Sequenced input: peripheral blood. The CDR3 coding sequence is TGTGCCAGCAGCTTCGGGACAGGGCTCTCCTACGAGCAGTACTTC. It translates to CASSFGTGLSYEQYF.